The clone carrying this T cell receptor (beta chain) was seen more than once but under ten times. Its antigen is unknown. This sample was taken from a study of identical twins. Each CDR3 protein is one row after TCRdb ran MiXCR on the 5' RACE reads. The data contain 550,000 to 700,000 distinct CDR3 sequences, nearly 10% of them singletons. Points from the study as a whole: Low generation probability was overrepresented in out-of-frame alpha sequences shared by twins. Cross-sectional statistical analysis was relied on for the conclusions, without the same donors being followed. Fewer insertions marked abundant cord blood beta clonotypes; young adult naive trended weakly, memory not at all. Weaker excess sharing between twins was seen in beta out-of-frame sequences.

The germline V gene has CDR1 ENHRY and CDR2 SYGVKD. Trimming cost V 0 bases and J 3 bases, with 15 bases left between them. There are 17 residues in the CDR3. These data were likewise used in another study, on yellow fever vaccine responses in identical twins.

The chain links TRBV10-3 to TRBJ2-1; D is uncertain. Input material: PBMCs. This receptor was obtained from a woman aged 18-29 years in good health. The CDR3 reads CAISESIKGDLYNEQFF. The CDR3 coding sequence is TGTGCCATCAGTGAGTCGATTAAAGGAGATCTCTACAATGAGCAGTTCTTC.